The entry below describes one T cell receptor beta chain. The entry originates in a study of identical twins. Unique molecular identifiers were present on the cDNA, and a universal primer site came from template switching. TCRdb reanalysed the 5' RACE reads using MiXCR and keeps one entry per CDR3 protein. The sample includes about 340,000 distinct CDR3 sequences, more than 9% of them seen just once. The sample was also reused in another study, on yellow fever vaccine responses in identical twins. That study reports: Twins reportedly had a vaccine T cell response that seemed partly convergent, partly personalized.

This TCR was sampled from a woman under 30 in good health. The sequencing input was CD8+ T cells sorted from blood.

The CDR3 DNA is TGTGCCAGCAGTTTAAACGTAGGATTTTACGAGCAGTACTTC. Its translation is CASSLNVGFYEQYF. This chain joins TRBV27 and TRBJ2-7; D remains unclear. CDR3 size: 14 residues. Trimming took 2 bases from V and 4 from J, leaving 12 bases between them. The V gene's germline CDR1 is MNHEY and CDR2 SMNVEV (reference sequence).